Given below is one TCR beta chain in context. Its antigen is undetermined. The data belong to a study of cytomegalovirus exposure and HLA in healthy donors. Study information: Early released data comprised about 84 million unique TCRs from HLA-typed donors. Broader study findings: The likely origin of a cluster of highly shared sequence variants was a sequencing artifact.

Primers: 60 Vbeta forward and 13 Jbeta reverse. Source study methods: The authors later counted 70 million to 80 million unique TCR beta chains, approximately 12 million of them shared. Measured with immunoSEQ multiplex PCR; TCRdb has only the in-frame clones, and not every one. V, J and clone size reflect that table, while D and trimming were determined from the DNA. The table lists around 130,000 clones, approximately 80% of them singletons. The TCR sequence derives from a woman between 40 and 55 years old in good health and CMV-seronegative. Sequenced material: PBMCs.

DNA of the CDR3: TGTGCCAGCAGCGGGGGGGGTAACAGCTACAATGAGCAGTTCTTC. As protein: CASSGGGNSYNEQFF. The chain employs TRBV9 and TRBJ2-1; TRBD2 aligns across 7 bases. CDR1 is SGDLS and CDR2 is YYNGEE in the germline V gene. This CDR3 comprises 15 residues. The J segment lost 3 bases and the V segment lost 3 bases, leaving 6 bases of the junction unmatched.